Presented here are 10 T cell receptor beta chains from one specimen sequenced in a study of CXCR3-negative and CXCR3-positive naive CD8 T cells. Via 5' RACE with UMI labels, TRB cDNA libraries were prepared. Reanalyzing the 5' RACE reads, TCRdb keeps one entry per CDR3 protein, without DNA. The table gives roughly 40,000 distinct CDR3 sequences; the top ten clones make up about 8.4% of it. The material sequenced was memory CD8+ T cells from blood. Receptor source: a human donor in good health. Some clones in this sample may be carry-over from other donors' samples.

The V gene is TRBV12-3 or TRBV12-4, the J gene TRBJ2-7; TCRdb outputs TRBD1, but without DNA this stays unchecked. The CDR3 consists of 15 residues. CDR3 region: CASSFRQQSSYEQYF.

The chain has TRBV7-3 and TRBJ2-4; TCRdb lists TRBD1, though no DNA is available to test this call. The length of the CDR3 is 15 residues. Germline V gene lookup returns CDR1 SGHTA and CDR2 FQGTGA. The CDR3 sequence is CASRSPGSRENIQYF.

The chain recombines TRBV15 with TRBJ2-3. Germline CDR1 reads LNHNV; CDR2 reads YYDKDF (reference sequence). The length of the CDR3 is 14 residues. Here the CDR3 reads CATSRDSTTDTQYF.

This clonotype is called large based on its frequency. The chain links TRBV28 to TRBJ2-5; TCRdb calls TRBD2, which cannot be checked without DNA. The V gene's germline CDR1 is MDHEN and CDR2 SYDVKM. This CDR3 is built from 18 residues. The CDR3 loop reads CASSLVAGGEISEETQYF.

The chain has TRBV5-1 and TRBJ2-1; the TCRdb call, TRBD1, lacks DNA for checking. This CDR3 comprises 13 residues. The germline V gene has CDR1 SGHRS and CDR2 YFSETQ. CDR3 region: CASGETPGSEQYF.

This chain connects TRBV6-2 or TRBV6-3 to TRBJ2-1; the TCRdb call, TRBD1, lacks DNA for checking. Germline loops: CDR1 MNHEY, CDR2 SVGEGT. The CDR3 has 15 residues. The CDR3 loop reads CASSYPGGPYNEQFF.

The chain uses TRBV19 and TRBJ1-2. This CDR3 region has 11 residues. The germline gives CDR1 LNHDA, CDR2 SQIVND (reference sequence). Here the CDR3 reads CASRGDYGYTF.

J is TRBJ2-2 and V is TRBV29-1; TCRdb gives TRBD2 as the D gene, but with no DNA this cannot be confirmed. The CDR3 spans 16 residues. Germline V gives CDR1 SQVTM, CDR2 ANQGSEA. This CDR3 reads CSVEASSGANTGELFF.

The rearrangement links TRBV12-3 or TRBV12-4 to TRBJ2-3; TCRdb calls TRBD2, which cannot be checked without DNA. This CDR3 has 15 amino acids. CDR3 region: CASSEDWFSTDTRYF.

The chain recombines TRBV23-1 with TRBJ2-4; TCRdb designates TRBD1, a call that cannot be tested without DNA. TRBV23-1 is an open reading frame, and its role is uncertain. The CDR3 consists of 19 residues. The CDR3 is CASSHQPGQGPKAKNIQYF.